This entry lists 2 T cell receptor beta chains sequenced from one sample in a study of T cell responses to AZD1222 COVID-19 vaccine. Profiled with immunoSEQ multiplex PCR; TCRdb holds only in-frame clones, not every one. The sample comprises more than 90,000 clones, 75% to 90% of which are singletons, and 6% to 8% rests with the top ten. The sequencing used peripheral blood, collected 28 days after the second AZD1222 dose. The receptors were sampled from an adult who received the AZD1222 COVID-19 vaccine.

The chain employs TRBV3-1 (or the pseudogene TRBV3-2) and TRBJ1-1; 8 positions agree with TRBD1. J was trimmed by 5 bases and V by 4 bases; bases with no gene match: 9. There are 15 residues in the CDR3. In germline, CDR1 is LGHDT, CDR2 YNNKEL (reference sequence). DNA for the CDR3: TGTGCCAGCAGCCGCCACGGACAGGGTTCAACTGAAGCTTTCTTT. Its protein product is CASSRHGQGSTEAFF.

V and J are TRBV5-1 and TRBJ2-1, with D perhaps being TRBD1 or TRBD2 (6 bases each). The germline gives CDR1 SGHRS, CDR2 YFSETQ. The CDR3 extends over 13 amino acids. V was trimmed by 3 bases and J by 12 bases, leaving 16 bases between them. The CDR3 protein is CASSSGGGQTQFF. Here the CDR3 DNA reads TGCGCCAGCAGCTCCGGGGGCGGCCAGACGCAGTTCTTC.